This entry features one T cell receptor beta chain sequence. From RNA transcripts, TCR beta CDR3 regions were amplified. In the first-round RT-PCR of the TCR CDR3, the HTBI primer set was used. TCRdb used MiXCR to reprocess the multiplex PCR reads, holding one entry per CDR3 protein. In the table there are fewer than 400,000 distinct CDR3 sequences, roughly 17% of which are singletons. The data stem from a study of T cells in Graves' hyperthyroidism and ophthalmopathy. V shed 6 bases, J shed 3 bases, and the junction held 7 bases outside the gene matches. Germline CDR1 reads SEHNR; CDR2 reads FQNEAQ (reference sequence). The CDR3 loop spans 14 amino acids.

The sample taken for sequencing was blood. The genes are TRBV7-9 and TRBJ2-7, with 8 bases fitting TRBD2. The TCR originated in a man aged 30-40 years with Graves' hyperthyroidism. The CDR3, as DNA: TGTGCCAGCAGAAGAGCGGGAGTGGGCTACGAGCAGTACTTC. Amino acids: CASRRAGVGYEQYF.